This T cell receptor beta chain was retrieved from a study of shared clonotypes between healthy human individuals (dated by TCRdb to the early 2020s). Notes on the research overall: A couple of women and a few men aged 18 to 49 years were included in the cohort. For each donor, CD4 naive and CD4 memory were each given three plates, CD8 naive was given two plates, and CD8 memory was given one plate. Blood TCR repertoires of about five healthy adults were deeply sequenced to estimate repertoire size and the extent of clonotype sharing between individuals. Different laboratories and diverse techniques were used to prepare libraries and sequence TCR repertoires, to increase sequencing depth and limit assay-specific biases. Per donor, leukapheresis produced somewhere between about 0.9 and 9.5 billion PBMCs.

What the research found in general, with its limitations: Sampling was limited to blood, and TCR repertoires in tissue likely differ from TCR repertoires in blood. Pairwise subsampling indicated that sequencing depth was expected to affect the degree of clonotype sharing among donors. Because the study included only a small number of donors, the genetic and exposure-history diversity represented was limited. Estimated clonotype richness was generally larger for naive than for memory subsets. Even with the large sequencing depth, rarefaction of the sorted-subset datasets indicated that sequencing was incomplete. Higher generation probabilities were observed for clonotypes shared by all four sorted-subset donors than for non-shared clonotypes. When a handful of donors were compared, the shared fraction of clonotypes was about 5% for naive CD4, around 3.6% for naive CD8, roughly 2.5% for memory CD4, and 0.35% to 0.5% for memory CD8.

Using the deep immunoSEQ assay, TCR CDR3 regions were amplified from genomic DNA by multiplex PCR. Genomic DNA extracted from each cell subset was distributed evenly over all wells of several immunoSEQ 96-well plates, and each plate served as one replicate. For sorted subsets, each replicate PCR was loaded with 150 to 250 ng genomic DNA, equivalent to some 27,000 T cell genomes. Purified libraries were measured with a Qubit 3.0 fluorometer, size-checked on a Bioanalyzer 2100, and measured again with the KAPA Library Quantification kit. Every immunoSEQ 96-well plate was sequenced on a separate single-read 150-cycle Illumina NextSeq 550 flow cell. From the authors' description of their analysis: Because the immunoSEQ output held only junctional sequences and lacked quality scores, the filtering could not match the filtering applied to full-length reads. To assign V/J genes and CDR3, sequences were annotated using PyIR, a Python wrapper for IgBLAST v1.9, with IMGT germline references. Reads were filtered out if the reads had weak V/J assignments (E-value above 1e-6), no CDR3, stop codons, out-of-frame junctions, or ambiguous translated residues. V3J clonotypes were defined by identical inferred V gene, J gene, and CDR3 amino acid sequence. Percentage overlap between repertoires was calculated by dividing the number of shared unique clonotypes by the size of the smaller repertoire. Three approaches were used to assess repertoire richness: RTK rarefaction, the Chao1 estimator, and Recon v2.1 estimates of unobserved clonotypes. OLGA was used to compute generation probabilities for all TCRbeta clonotypes that the gDNA method yielded from a few donors. Sourced from immuneACCESS, this table was stored by TCRdb with only in-frame sequences that have V and J called. A share of the clones is absent; for the studies checked, an unresolved V gene accounts for under half, and the remainder has no known explanation. V and J calls and clone size follow that table, whereas D and trimming were derived from the DNA. This sample holds about 2.3 million clones; roughly 92% were observed only once. The top ten hold approximately 0.39% of the sample.

The donors were healthy, HIV-negative adults who had no recently reported acute infections or vaccinations. Only Caucasian adults living in Nashville, Tennessee, USA were represented among the donors. CD4+ T cells were enriched through magnetic negative selection, after which naive cells were positively selected on CD45RA and the remaining negative fraction served as the memory subset. After blood collection by leukapheresis, PBMCs were isolated using Ficoll-Histopaque density gradient centrifugation and then cryopreserved in the vapor phase of liquid nitrogen. Analytical flow cytometry was used to check the purity and quantity of every magnetically sorted T cell population. Genomic DNA was isolated from each sorted fraction and quantified by UV absorbance on a Nanodrop 2000c. From a lookup of the germline V gene (reference sequence), CDR1 and CDR2 are MNHEY and SMNVEV. For this chain, trimming is 6 bases at the V end and 2 bases at the J end, and the number of junction bases without a gene match is 8. The CDR3 starts with the cysteine, ends with the phenylalanine, and has 15 residues. The kept DNA is CDR3 alone, 45 bases in frame from the first base.

A remark on this clone: Its antigen is still unknown. The input lacks base qualities; no much larger clone sits a single base away.

This TCR was recovered from a young man in good health. Some clones in this sample may be carry-over from other donors' samples. The sample consisted of naive CD4+ T cells from PBMCs. The sample's cell subset or site, from its label and the paper: CD45RA+ positively selected. The chain links TRBV27 with TRBJ1-2; TRBD1 matches 8 bases in the middle. The nucleotide sequence is TGTGCCAGCAGCCCTCCGGGACAGGTGAACTATGGCTACACCTTC. This sequence encodes CASSPPGQVNYGYTF.